What follows are 29 T cell receptor beta chains derived from one specimen sequenced in a study of blood T cell repertoires in COVID-19. The protocol was immunoSEQ multiplex PCR, while the TCRdb copy is restricted to in-frame clones and leaves out a portion. The table lists around 40,000 clones, around 84% of them singletons, with roughly an eighth in the top ten. The sample consisted of peripheral blood. These receptors all come from a human donor in a cohort sampled during active COVID-19.

The chain is built from TRBV7-6 and TRBJ2-3; 7 bases map to TRBD1. CDR1 SGHVS and CDR2 FNYEAQ come from the germline V gene. The CDR3 runs to 12 residues. With 4 bases clipped from V and 6 bases from J, the junction kept 1 base outside the gene matches. This CDR3 is CASSSDRDTQYF. CDR3 nucleotides: TGTGCCAGCAGCTCGGACAGGGATACGCAGTATTTT.

In this sample, this clone turned up once. The V and J genes are TRBV2 and TRBJ2-1; D remains unclear. The V gene lost 1 base and the J gene lost 10 bases, with 5 bases spanning the gap. The V gene's germline CDR1 is SNHLY and CDR2 FYNNEI. The CDR3 consists of 11 residues. The CDR3: CASSEVREQFF. Here the CDR3 DNA reads TGTGCCAGCAGTGAAGTCCGGGAGCAGTTCTTC.

The chain combines TRBV4-1 with TRBJ2-1, with a weak D call TRBD2 (6 bases). The CDR3 has 15 amino acids. The V end was cut by 4 bases, the J end by 4 bases, with 14 bases between. The germline V gene has CDR1 MGHRA and CDR2 YSYEKL. The CDR3 sequence: CASSPRLSGYNEQFF. The CDR3 nucleotides are TGCGCCAGCAGCCCCCGACTAAGCGGGTACAATGAGCAGTTCTTC.

This clone occurred a few times. The chain is built from TRBV6-6 and TRBJ1-5; 8 nucleotides line up with TRBD1. Losses at the gene ends were 5 bases for V and 0 bases for J; bases not matched to a gene: 15. Germline V gene sequence: CDR1 MNHNY, CDR2 SVGAGI (reference sequence). The CDR3 has 19 residues. CDR3 nucleotide sequence: TGTGCCAGCAGTCCAGGACAGGGCCTGAGAGCTAATAGCAATCAGCCCCAGCATTTT. This sequence encodes CASSPGQGLRANSNQPQHF.

The chain joins TRBV5-4 to TRBJ2-6; TRBD1 might be the D (6 bases). The V gene's germline CDR1 is SGHNT and CDR2 YYREEE (reference sequence). The CDR3 is 15 residues long. V dropped 4 bases and J dropped 3 bases, with 11 bases sitting between them. CDR3: CASSLQGNGANVLTF. DNA for the CDR3: TGTGCCAGCAGCCTTCAGGGGAATGGGGCCAACGTCCTGACTTTC. Full variable domain (remainder filled in from reference TRBV5-4 and TRBJ2-6): ETGVTQSPTHLIKTRGQQVTLRCSSQSGHNTVSWYQQALGQGPQFIFQYYREEENGRGNFPPRFSGLQFPNYSSELNVNALELDDSALYLCASSLQGNGANVLTFGAGSRLTVL.

Relative to its sample, this clone is medium-sized (0.01 to 0.1%). Germline is not matched at one junction end, which may reflect a read error. This sequence joins TRBV10-2 and TRBJ2-7, with 10 bases fitting TRBD2. The V gene's germline CDR1 is WSHSY and CDR2 SAAADI. The CDR3 consists of 14 residues. The CDR3 DNA follows: TGCGCCAGCAGTGAGTCCGCCGTTTCTAGCGGGGGAAAGTTC. Its protein is CASSESAVSSGGKF.

CDR3 region: CASSPQDSPYEQYF. The CDR3 DNA sequence: TGTGCCAGCTCACCACAGGACAGCCCCTACGAGCAGTACTTC. J is TRBJ2-7 and V is TRBV18, with a possible D match to TRBD1 (6 bases). This CDR3 is built from 14 residues. Trimming took off 1 base at V and 2 bases at J, with 9 bases between the two ends. Germline CDR1 is KGHSH and CDR2 is LQKENI.

The V and J genes are TRBV11-2 and TRBJ1-3, with D perhaps TRBD1 (6 bases). Between the trimmed V and J ends, which lost 7 bases and 4 bases, there was a span of 14 bases. The germline CDR1 and CDR2 sequences are SGHAT and FQNNGV. The CDR3 has 14 amino acids. CDR3 loop: CASTLRGIGNTIYF. In DNA, the CDR3 is TGTGCCAGCACCCTAAGGGGGATCGGAAACACCATATATTTT.

The rearrangement joins TRBV6-6 to TRBJ2-3; D might be TRBD2 (6 bases). V lost 0 bases to trimming and J lost 8 bases, with 12 bases between them. The V gene's germline CDR1 is MNHNY and CDR2 SVGAGI (reference sequence). The CDR3 has 14 amino acids. In DNA, the CDR3 is TGTGCCAGCAGTTACTCGACGGGGGATTTTACGCAGTATTTT. Translation: CASSYSTGDFTQYF.

This clone appeared a single time. The chain uses TRBV10-3 and TRBJ2-7; possible D gene TRBD1, 5 bases. Trimming cost V 6 bases and J 2 bases, with 5 bases left between them. The germline V gene encodes CDR1 ENHRY and CDR2 SYGVKD. The CDR3 runs 11 residues. For the CDR3, the DNA is TGTGCCATCAGGACAGCCTACGAGCAGTACTTC. Protein sequence: CAIRTAYEQYF.

This chain connects TRBV18 to TRBJ1-6; 11 nucleotides line up with TRBD1. Per the germline V gene, CDR1 is KGHSH and CDR2 is LQKENI. The CDR3 sequence is 16 residues long. V lost 3 bases, J lost 8 bases, and 6 bases stayed unmatched. The CDR3 here is CASSPISGQGDSPLHF. Here the CDR3 DNA reads TGTGCCAGCTCACCCATTTCGGGACAGGGGGATTCACCCCTCCACTTT.

This clone was counted only a few times. The gene calls are TRBV7-9 and TRBJ2-1, with 10 bases aligning to TRBD2. Germline CDR1 and CDR2: SEHNR and FQNEAQ (reference sequence). The CDR3 has 12 residues. V lost 5 bases to trimming and J lost 13 bases; unmatched junction nucleotides: 5. Here the CDR3 DNA reads TGTGCCAGCAGCACATCTAGCGGGGGCCAGTTCTTC. It specifies CASSTSSGGQFF.

This chain links TRBV5-4 with TRBJ2-2, with 7 positions matching TRBD2. Losses at the gene ends were 0 bases for V and 1 base for J; bases not matched to a gene: 6. The CDR3 covers 17 residues. From germline, CDR1 is SGHNT and CDR2 YYREEE (reference sequence). The CDR3 coding sequence is TGTGCCAGCAGCTTGGAGCGGGACGGGGGGAACACCGGGGAGCTGTTTTTT. Its translation: CASSLERDGGNTGELFF. Complete variable domain (other parts from reference TRBV5-4 and TRBJ2-2): ETGVTQSPTHLIKTRGQQVTLRCSSQSGHNTVSWYQQALGQGPQFIFQYYREEENGRGNFPPRFSGLQFPNYSSELNVNALELDDSALYLCASSLERDGGNTGELFFGEGSRLTVL.

The V and J genes are TRBV5-1 and TRBJ2-2, with 12 nucleotides matching TRBD2. CDR3 length: 14 amino acids. Trimming took 3 bases from V and 10 from J; bases not matched to a gene: 4. From germline, CDR1 is SGHRS and CDR2 YFSETQ. CDR3 DNA sequence: TGCGCCAGCAGCTCTAGCGGGGGGGCCTTGGAGCTGTTTTTT. Encoded protein: CASSSSGGALELFF.

V and J are TRBV11-3 and TRBJ2-1; possibly TRBD1 for D (6 bases). Germline loops: CDR1 SGHNT, CDR2 YENEEA. The CDR3 loop spans 15 amino acids. The V end was cut by 5 bases, the J end by 4 bases, with 15 bases between. The CDR3: CASSLDQGRYNEQFF. CDR3 sequence (DNA): TGTGCCAGCAGCCTGGACCAGGGGAGATACAATGAGCAGTTCTTC.

The genes are TRBV18 and TRBJ2-5; 8 bases are a match to TRBD1. The junction had 7 bases not matched to a gene; V was cut back by 3 bases and J by 1 base. The length of the CDR3 is 16 residues. Germline CDR1 KGHSH, CDR2 LQKENI. The chain's CDR3 is CASSPQGARAQETQYF. CDR3 in DNA: TGTGCCAGCTCACCCCAGGGGGCGCGGGCCCAAGAGACCCAGTACTTC.

This clone was seen once. The chain is built from TRBV28 and TRBJ2-3; 8 nucleotides match TRBD2. After removal of 6 bases from V and 1 base from J, the junction contained 3 bases not matched to a gene. Germline V gene sequence: CDR1 MDHEN, CDR2 SYDVKM. The CDR3 spans 14 residues. The CDR3 DNA is TGTGCCAGCAGCAGCGGGGGCCGCACAGATACGCAGTATTTT. This gives the protein CASSSGGRTDTQYF.

This clone was counted only a few times. This chain connects TRBV5-5 to TRBJ1-3, with 12 bases aligning to TRBD1. V was pared by 3 bases and J by 0 bases, with 7 bases of the junction left unmatched. Germline-derived CDR1 and CDR2 are SGHKS and YYEKEE (reference sequence). The CDR3 totals 18 residues. The CDR3 region has the DNA TGTGCCAGCAGCTACCGCGGGACAGGGGGCGCCTCTGGAAACACCATATATTTT. Its protein product is CASSYRGTGGASGNTIYF. Looking up the rest from reference TRBV5-5 and TRBJ1-3 gives the full variable domain: DAGVTQSPTHLIKTRGQQVTLRCSPISGHKSVSWYQQVLGQGPQFIFQYYEKEERGRGNFPDRFSARQFPNYSSELNVNALLLGDSALYLCASSYRGTGGASGNTIYFGEGSWLTVV.

The chain has TRBV19 and TRBJ1-4, with 7 bases that match TRBD1. Germline values: CDR1 LNHDA, CDR2 SQIVND (reference sequence). V trimming: 2 bases; J trimming: 8 bases; junction bases outside the gene matches: 8. The CDR3 spans 15 residues. The CDR3 nucleotides read TGTGCCAGTAGTATATCTGACAGGGTGCGGGAAAAACTGTTTTTT. This sequence encodes CASSISDRVREKLFF.

In its sample, this clone was seen once. This chain links TRBV10-3 with TRBJ1-1, with D maybe TRBD1 (6 bases). V dropped 7 bases and J dropped 0 bases, with 9 bases sitting between them. Germline CDR1 and CDR2: ENHRY and SYGVKD. This CDR3 contains 13 residues. CDR3 loop: CAIKGQLNTEAFF. The CDR3 nucleotides read TGTGCCATCAAAGGACAGTTGAACACTGAAGCTTTCTTT.

Only one count was recorded for this clone. The rearrangement links TRBV27 to TRBJ1-2; no reliable D call. CDR1 and CDR2 from the germline V gene are MNHEY and SMNVEV (reference sequence). The CDR3 loop spans 13 amino acids. V lost 2 bases, J lost 7 bases, and 11 bases lay in between. The CDR3 nucleotides are TGTGCCAGCAGTTTAAGCGCGGTTCTTGGCTACACCTTC. This sequence encodes CASSLSAVLGYTF.

The chain carries TRBV5-6 and TRBJ1-6, with 8 positions matching TRBD1. The J segment lost 0 bases and the V segment lost 4 bases, leaving 6 bases of the junction unmatched. Germline-derived CDR1 and CDR2 are SGHDT and YYEEEE. The CDR3 runs 17 residues. The CDR3 DNA reads TGTGCCAGCAGCCCTGGGACAGGAAGCTCCTATAATTCACCCCTCCACTTT. Its translation is CASSPGTGSSYNSPLHF. Full variable domain (remainder filled in from reference TRBV5-6 and TRBJ1-6): DAGVTQSPTHLIKTRGQQVTLRCSPKSGHDTVSWYQQALGQGPQFIFQYYEEEERQRGNFPDRFSGHQFPNYSSELNVNALLLGDSALYLCASSPGTGSSYNSPLHFGNGTRLTVT.

The V call is TRBV10-1, the J call TRBJ2-2, with no clear D. The V end lost 2 bases, the J end lost 3 bases, and 4 bases lay between the germline ends. Per the germline V gene, CDR1 is WNHNN and CDR2 is SYGVQD (reference sequence). This CDR3 is built from 13 residues. The chain's CDR3 is CASSEVDTGELFF. The CDR3 region has the DNA TGCGCCAGCAGTGAGGTCGACACCGGGGAGCTGTTTTTT.

The J gene is TRBJ2-7, the V gene TRBV5-5; possibly TRBD2 for D (6 bases). The CDR3 covers 13 residues. Trimming pared 1 base from V and 5 bases from J, leaving 10 bases between. Germline CDR1 and CDR2: SGHKS and YYEKEE (reference sequence). The CDR3 DNA is TGTGCCAGCAGCTTGATTCGGGGGAACGAGCAGTACTTC. Protein sequence: CASSLIRGNEQYF.

A few counts support this clone. This chain uses TRBV10-3 with TRBJ2-6; tentatively, D is TRBD1 (6 bases). CDR1 is ENHRY and CDR2 is SYGVKD in the germline V gene. The CDR3 spans 13 residues. The ends were cut back, 10 bases at V and 2 bases at J, with 9 bases in the middle. CDR3 bases: TGTGCCAGCCGGACAGCTGGGGCCAACGTCCTGACTTTC. Its protein product is CASRTAGANVLTF.

With respect to this clone: This same CDR3 is encoded by further DNA sequences in the sample. V and J are TRBV5-1 and TRBJ1-2, with D perhaps matching TRBD1 (5 bases). Trimming pared 0 bases from V and 2 bases from J, leaving 5 bases between. CDR1 is SGHRS, CDR2 YFSETQ, per germline. The CDR3 is made up of 13 amino acids. CDR3 DNA: TGCGCCAGCAGCTTGGGACAGAACTATGGCTACACCTTC. This encodes CASSLGQNYGYTF. Full variable domain (missing parts from reference TRBV5-1 and TRBJ1-2): KAGVTQTPRYLIKTRGQQVTLSCSPISGHRSVSWYQQTPGQGLQFLFEYFSETQRNKGNFPGRFSGRQFSNSRSEMNVSTLELGDSALYLCASSLGQNYGYTFGSGTRLTVV.

This clone was seen more than once but under ten times. The gene calls are TRBV5-3 and TRBJ2-1, with 9 bases lining up with TRBD2. TRBV5-3 belongs to the ORF category, with a function that is uncertain. V shed 6 bases, J shed 10 bases, and the junction held 14 bases outside the gene matches. The length of the CDR3 is 15 residues. The CDR3, as DNA: TGTGCCAGAAATGTGGCGGTAGCGGGGGCAAGGGAGCAGTTCTTC. Encoded protein: CARNVAVAGAREQFF.

With respect to this clone: An end of the junction does not agree with germline; a read error may underlie this. V and J are TRBV12-5 and TRBJ2-4; TRBD1 might be the D (6 bases). The CDR3 runs 13 residues. CDR1 is LGHNT, CDR2 FRNRAP, per germline. CDR3 in amino acids: CASGFSGGNEGVF. The CDR3 DNA reads TGTGCTAGTGGTTTCTCCGGAGGAAACGAGGGGGTCTTC.

The V call is TRBV4-1, the J call TRBJ2-7, with D possibly matching TRBD2 (7 bases). This CDR3 has 18 residues. Trimming left V 2 bases short and J 3 bases short, with 23 bases between. CDR1 is MGHRA and CDR2 is YSYEKL in the germline V gene. CDR3 amino acids: CASSQNSLGGGRVYEQYF. The CDR3 DNA reads TGCGCCAGCAGCCAAAATTCCCTCGGCGGGGGCCGGGTCTACGAGCAGTACTTC.